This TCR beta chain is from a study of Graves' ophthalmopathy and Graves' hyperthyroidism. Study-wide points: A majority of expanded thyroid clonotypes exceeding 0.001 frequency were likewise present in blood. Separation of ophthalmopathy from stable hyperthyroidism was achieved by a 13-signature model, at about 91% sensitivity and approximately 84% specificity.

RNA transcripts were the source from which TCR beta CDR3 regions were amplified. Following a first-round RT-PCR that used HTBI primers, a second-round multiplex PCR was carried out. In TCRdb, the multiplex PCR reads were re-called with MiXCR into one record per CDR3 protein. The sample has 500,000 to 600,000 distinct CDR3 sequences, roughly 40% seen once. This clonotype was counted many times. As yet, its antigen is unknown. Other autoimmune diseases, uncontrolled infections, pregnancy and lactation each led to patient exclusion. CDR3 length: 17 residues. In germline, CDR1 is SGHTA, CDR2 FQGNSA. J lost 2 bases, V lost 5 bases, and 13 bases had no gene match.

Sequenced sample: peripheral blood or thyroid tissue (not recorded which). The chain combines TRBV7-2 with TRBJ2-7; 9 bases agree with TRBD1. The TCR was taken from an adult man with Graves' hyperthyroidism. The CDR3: CASSLTSRTGVTYEQYF. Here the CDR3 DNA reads TGTGCCAGCAGCCTAACTTCTAGGACAGGGGTGACCTACGAGCAGTACTTC.